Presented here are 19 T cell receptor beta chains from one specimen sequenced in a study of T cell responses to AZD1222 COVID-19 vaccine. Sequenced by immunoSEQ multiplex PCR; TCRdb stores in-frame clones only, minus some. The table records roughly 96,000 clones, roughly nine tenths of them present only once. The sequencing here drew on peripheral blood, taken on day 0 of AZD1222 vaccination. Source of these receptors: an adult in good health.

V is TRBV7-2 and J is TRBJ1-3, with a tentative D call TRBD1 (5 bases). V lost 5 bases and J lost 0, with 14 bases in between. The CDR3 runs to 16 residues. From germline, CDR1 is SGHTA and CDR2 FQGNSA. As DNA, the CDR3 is TGTGCCAGCAGCCTCATGGGGCACAGCTCTGGAAACACCATATATTTT. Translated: CASSLMGHSSGNTIYF.

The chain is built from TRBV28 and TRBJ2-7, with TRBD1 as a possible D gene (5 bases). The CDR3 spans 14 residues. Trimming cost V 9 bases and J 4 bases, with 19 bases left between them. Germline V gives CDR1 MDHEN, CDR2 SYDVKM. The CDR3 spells CASTVQGKGYEQYF. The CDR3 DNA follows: TGTGCCAGTACCGTTCAGGGAAAGGGGTACGAGCAGTACTTC.

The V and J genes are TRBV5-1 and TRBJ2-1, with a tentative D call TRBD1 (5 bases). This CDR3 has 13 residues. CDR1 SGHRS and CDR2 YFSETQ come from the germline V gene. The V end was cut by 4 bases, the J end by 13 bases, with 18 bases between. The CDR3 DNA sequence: TGCGCCAGCAGCCCCTCGGTGGGGCAGGGCCAGTTCTTC. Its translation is CASSPSVGQGQFF.

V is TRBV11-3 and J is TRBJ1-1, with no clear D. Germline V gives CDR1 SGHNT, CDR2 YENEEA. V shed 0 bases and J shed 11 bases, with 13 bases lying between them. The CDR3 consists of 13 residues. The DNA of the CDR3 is TGTGCCAGCAGCTTAGAAAGACATTTAGAGGCTTTCTTT. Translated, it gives CASSLERHLEAFF.

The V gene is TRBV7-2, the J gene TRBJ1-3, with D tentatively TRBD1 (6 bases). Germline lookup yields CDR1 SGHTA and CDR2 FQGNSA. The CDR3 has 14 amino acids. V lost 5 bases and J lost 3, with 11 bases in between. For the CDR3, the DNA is TGTGCCAGCAGCCCGGACAGATATGGAAACACCATATATTTT. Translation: CASSPDRYGNTIYF.

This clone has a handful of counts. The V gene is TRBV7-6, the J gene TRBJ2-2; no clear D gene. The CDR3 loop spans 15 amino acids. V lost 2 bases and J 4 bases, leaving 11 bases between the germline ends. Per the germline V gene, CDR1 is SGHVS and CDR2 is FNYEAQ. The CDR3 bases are TGTGCCAGCAGCTTATTCGGTCGAGGCACCGGGGAGCTGTTTTTT. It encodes CASSLFGRGTGELFF.

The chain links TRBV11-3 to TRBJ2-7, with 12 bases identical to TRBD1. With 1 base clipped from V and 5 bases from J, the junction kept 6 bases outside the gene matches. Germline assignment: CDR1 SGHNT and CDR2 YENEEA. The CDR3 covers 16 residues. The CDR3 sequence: CASSLGGTGGFNEQYF. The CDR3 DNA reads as TGTGCCAGCAGCTTAGGGGGGACAGGGGGCTTCAACGAGCAGTACTTC.

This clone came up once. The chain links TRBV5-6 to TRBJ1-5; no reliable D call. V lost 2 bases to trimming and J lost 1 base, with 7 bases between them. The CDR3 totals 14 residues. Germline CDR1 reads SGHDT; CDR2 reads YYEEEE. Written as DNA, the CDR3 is TGTGCCAGCAGCTTCCGGCGGAGCAATCAGCCCCAGCATTTT. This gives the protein CASSFRRSNQPQHF.

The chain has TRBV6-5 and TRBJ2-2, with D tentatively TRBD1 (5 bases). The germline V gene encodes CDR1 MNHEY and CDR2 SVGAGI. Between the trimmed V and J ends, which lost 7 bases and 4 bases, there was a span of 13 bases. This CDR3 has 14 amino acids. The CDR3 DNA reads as TGTGCCAGCATTCAGGACACTGGCACCGGGGAGCTGTTTTTT. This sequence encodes CASIQDTGTGELFF.

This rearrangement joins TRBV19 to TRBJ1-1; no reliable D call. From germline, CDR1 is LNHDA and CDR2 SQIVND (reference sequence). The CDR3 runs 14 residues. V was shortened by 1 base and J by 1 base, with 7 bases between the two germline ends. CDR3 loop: CASSIGARNTEAFF. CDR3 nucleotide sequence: TGTGCCAGTAGTATAGGAGCCCGGAACACTGAAGCTTTCTTT.

The CDR3 nucleotides are TGTGCCAGCAGGAGAGGGGCAGCCTCTGGAAACACCATATATTTT. It translates to CASRRGAASGNTIYF. This chain links TRBV27 with TRBJ1-3, with a tentative D call TRBD1 (5 bases). The CDR3 totals 15 residues. Germline V gene lookup returns CDR1 MNHEY and CDR2 SMNVEV (reference sequence). V was pared by 6 bases and J by 0 bases, with 12 bases between.

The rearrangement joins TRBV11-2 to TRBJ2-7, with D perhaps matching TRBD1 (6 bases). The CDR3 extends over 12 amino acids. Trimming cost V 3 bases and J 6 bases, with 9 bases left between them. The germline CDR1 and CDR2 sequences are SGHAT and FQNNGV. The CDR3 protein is CASSFLDSEQYF. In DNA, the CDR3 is TGTGCCAGCAGCTTCCTGGACAGCGAGCAGTACTTC.

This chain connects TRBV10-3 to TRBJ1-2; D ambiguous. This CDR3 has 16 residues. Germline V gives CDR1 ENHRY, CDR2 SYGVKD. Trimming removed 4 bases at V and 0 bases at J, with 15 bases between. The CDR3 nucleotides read TGTGCCATCAGTGTCGTTCGGGAAGTACCTAACTATGGCTACACCTTC. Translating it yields CAISVVREVPNYGYTF.

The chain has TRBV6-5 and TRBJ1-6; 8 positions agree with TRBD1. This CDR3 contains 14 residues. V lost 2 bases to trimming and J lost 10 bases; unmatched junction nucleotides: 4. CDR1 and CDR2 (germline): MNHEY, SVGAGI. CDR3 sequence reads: CASSYVTGGSPLHF. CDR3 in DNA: TGTGCCAGCAGTTACGTTACAGGGGGATCACCCCTCCACTTT.

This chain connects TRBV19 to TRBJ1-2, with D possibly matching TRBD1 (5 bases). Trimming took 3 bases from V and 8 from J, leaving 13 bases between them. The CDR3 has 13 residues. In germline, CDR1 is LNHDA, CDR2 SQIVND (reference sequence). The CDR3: CASSMYGGLGYTF. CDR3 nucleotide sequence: TGTGCCAGTAGTATGTACGGGGGTTTGGGCTACACCTTC.

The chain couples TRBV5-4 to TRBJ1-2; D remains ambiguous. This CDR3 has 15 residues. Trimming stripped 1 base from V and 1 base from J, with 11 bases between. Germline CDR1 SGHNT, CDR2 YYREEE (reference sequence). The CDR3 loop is CASSLLAGLNYGYTF. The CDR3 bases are TGTGCCAGCAGCTTGTTGGCAGGCCTTAACTATGGCTACACCTTC.

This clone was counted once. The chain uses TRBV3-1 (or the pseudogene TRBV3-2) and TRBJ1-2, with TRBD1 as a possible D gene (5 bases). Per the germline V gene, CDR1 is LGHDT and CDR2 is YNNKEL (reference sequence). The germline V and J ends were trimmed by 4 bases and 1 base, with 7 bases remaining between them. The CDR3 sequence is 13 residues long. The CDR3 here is CASSPQGNYGYTF. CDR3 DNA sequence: TGTGCCAGCAGCCCCCAGGGTAACTATGGCTACACCTTC.

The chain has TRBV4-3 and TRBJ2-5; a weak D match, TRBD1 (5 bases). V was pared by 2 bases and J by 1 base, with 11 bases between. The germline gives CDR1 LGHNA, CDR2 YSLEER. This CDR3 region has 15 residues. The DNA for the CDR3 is TGCGCCAGCAGCCAAAGGGGCAACTCCCAAGAGACCCAGTACTTC. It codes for CASSQRGNSQETQYF.

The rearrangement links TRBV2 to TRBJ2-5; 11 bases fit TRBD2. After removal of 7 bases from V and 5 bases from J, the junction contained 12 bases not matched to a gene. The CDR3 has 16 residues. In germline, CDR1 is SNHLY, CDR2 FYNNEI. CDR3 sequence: CASTEEIAGGTETQYF. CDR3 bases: TGTGCCAGCACCGAAGAAATAGCGGGAGGGACGGAGACCCAGTACTTC.